A selection of T cell receptor beta chains follows, all from one sample in a study of T-cell reconstitution after alpha-beta-depleted transplantation in children. TCRdb ran MiXCR on the PCR reads and lists one entry per CDR3 protein. The sample has around 680,000 distinct CDR3 sequences; around a sixth are singletons. The specimen was PBMCs from the stem cell graft donor, collected from the stem cell graft. The receptors stem from a human donor who donated a stem cell graft to a child with acute myeloid leukemia. Both conserved end residues are trimmed from each CDR3.

j_gene | v_gene | CDR3aa
TRBJ1-5 | TRBV7-2 | ASSQTAGNRPQH
TRBJ2-7 | TRBV12-3/TRBV12-4 | ASSPPSSGGSSYEQY
TRBJ2-5 | TRBV29-1 | SVVWAGQGETQY
TRBJ2-2 | TRBV24-1 | ATSVSGTDNGELF
TRBJ2-5 | TRBV20-1 | SASPPGLETQY
TRBJ2-5 | TRBV6-1 | ASKAGAETQY
TRBJ1-2 | TRBV7-9 | ASTVKSRENYGYT
TRBJ2-5 | TRBV13 | ASSLGLGGETQY
TRBJ2-1 | TRBV20-1 | SAGREVNEQF
TRBJ2-1 | TRBV20-1 | SARDQGGEYGEQF
TRBJ2-5 | TRBV7-3 | ASSLTGLAGDLKTQY
TRBJ2-6 | TRBV27 | ASSLGPPPPSGANVLT
TRBJ1-1 | TRBV9 | ASSSRTVDTEAF
TRBJ2-4 | TRBV7-2 | ASSPTTGGKNIQY
TRBJ1-2 | TRBV7-9 | ASSYPGEMLSNYGYT
TRBJ2-7 | TRBV18 | ASSQGRYEQY
TRBJ1-4 | TRBV7-2 | ASSLALGQGGEKLF
TRBJ1-3 | TRBV20-1 | SARDWGKMGPSGNTIY
TRBJ2-3 | TRBV5-5 | ASSLSPGGRTDTQY
TRBJ2-1 | TRBV7-2 | ASSWEMYNEQF
TRBJ2-1 | TRBV6-1 | ASSDPRGSYNEQF
TRBJ2-5 | TRBV12-3/TRBV12-4 | ASRSFGVAGTQETQY
TRBJ2-1 | TRBV12-3/TRBV12-4 | ASSPNRVGGYNEQF
TRBJ1-5 | TRBV20-1 | SAAPQRTSSNQPQH
TRBJ1-4 | TRBV20-1 | SARDTTGSNEKLF
TRBJ2-2 | TRBV15 | ATSRGYGGPRTGELF
TRBJ2-7 | TRBV5-5 | ASSISPSSYEQY
TRBJ2-7 | TRBV11-2 | ASSLVGRANSYEQY
TRBJ2-1 | TRBV12-3/TRBV12-4 | ASSFVTGEYIEQF
TRBJ2-5 | TRBV25-1 | ASQGFGTQY
TRBJ1-1 | TRBV5-4 | ASSGTRGLSPEAF
TRBJ2-3 | TRBV27 | ASSVGELLSTDTQY
TRBJ2-5 | TRBV7-2 | ASAWASGQETQY
TRBJ2-1 | TRBV27 | ASSSHKQGPDYNEQF
TRBJ2-1 | TRBV20-1 | SARTDRDGDEQF
TRBJ2-2 | TRBV27 | ASSSGFTGELF
TRBJ2-7 | TRBV29-1 | SVEKGTGEYEQY
TRBJ1-2 | TRBV6-2/TRBV6-3 | ASSYSRGLDYGYT
TRBJ1-2 | TRBV5-1 | ASSPGQLYGYT
TRBJ1-3 | TRBV27 | ASSLSRGGGNTIY
TRBJ2-2 | TRBV5-1 | ASSFRETGELF
TRBJ1-4 | TRBV6-1 | ASSRIGTGNEKLF
TRBJ1-6 | TRBV20-1 | SARDEGSSYNSPLH
TRBJ2-1 | TRBV20-1 | SARGGTGEREQF
TRBJ2-7 | TRBV5-5 | ASSWGTGVDEQY
TRBJ2-3 | TRBV7-2 | ASSMGLAGAVDTQY
TRBJ2-2 | TRBV10-3 | AISEGTNTGELF
TRBJ1-3 | TRBV25-1 | ASSDAGSRSGNTIY
TRBJ1-4 | TRBV29-1 | SVGRTLNEKLF
TRBJ2-1 | TRBV5-1 | ASSLVYNNEQF
TRBJ1-1 | TRBV29-1 | SVEQGAESTF